The 12 T cell receptor beta chains reported below all come from one sample, sequenced in a study of blood T cell repertoires in COVID-19. Clones were sequenced by immunoSEQ multiplex PCR, and TCRdb holds only the in-frame ones, with some missing. This table holds some 36,000 clones, roughly nine tenths found once. The sequenced sample consisted of peripheral blood. The origin of the receptors is a man aged 55 to 70 with active or convalescent COVID-19.

The rearrangement joins TRBV18 to TRBJ2-1, with 12 bases that match TRBD2. V lost 1 base and J lost 7; bases outside the gene matches: 8. CDR3 length: 17 amino acids. In germline, CDR1 is KGHSH, CDR2 LQKENI. The CDR3 DNA is TGTGCCAGCTCACCACTGCCTAGCGGGGGGGCCTGGAATGAGCAGTTCTTC. It translates to CASSPLPSGGAWNEQFF.

The chain has TRBV5-4 and TRBJ2-5; a possible D gene is TRBD1 (6 bases). From germline, CDR1 is SGHNT and CDR2 YYREEE (reference sequence). CDR3 length: 15 amino acids. V dropped 0 bases and J dropped 6 bases, with 15 bases sitting between them. The CDR3 bases are TGTGCCAGCAGCTTGGCCGTCCAAGGGACAAAGACCCAGTACTTC. The encoded protein is CASSLAVQGTKTQYF.

V is TRBV5-4 and J is TRBJ2-1; 8 nucleotides align to TRBD2. J lost 8 bases, V lost 4 bases, and 5 bases had no gene match. Germline lookup yields CDR1 SGHNT and CDR2 YYREEE (reference sequence). The CDR3 has 13 residues. The CDR3 nucleotides read TGTGCCAGCAGCAACGGGGGGGCGTATGAGCAGTTCTTC. This encodes CASSNGGAYEQFF.

The chain uses TRBV12-3 or TRBV12-4 and TRBJ1-2; D unclear. The CDR3 is made up of 13 amino acids. V was shortened by 6 bases and J by 6 bases, with 14 bases between the two germline ends. DNA for the CDR3: TGTGCCAGCAGCCCCGGCCACGGGGATGGCTACACCTTC. Translating it yields CASSPGHGDGYTF.

The CDR3 region is CASSETGERSPLHF. As DNA, the CDR3 is TGTGCCAGCAGTGAGACAGGGGAGAGATCACCCCTCCACTTT. The chain links TRBV2 to TRBJ1-6, with 8 bases lining up with TRBD1. Per germline, CDR1 SNHLY and CDR2 FYNNEI. Unmatched junction bases numbered 5, after V lost 3 bases and J lost 10 bases. CDR3 size: 14 residues.

The genes are TRBV19 and TRBJ2-7; TRBD1 is a possible D gene (7 bases). V was clipped by 2 bases and J by 3 bases, with 17 bases between them. CDR3 length equals 16 residues. The V gene's germline CDR1 is LNHDA and CDR2 SQIVND (reference sequence). CDR3 sequence: CASSIPGGRGDYEQYF. The CDR3 DNA follows: TGTGCCAGTAGTATACCGGGCGGCAGGGGGGACTACGAGCAGTACTTC. Drawing the rest from reference TRBV19 and TRBJ2-7, the complete variable domain is DGGITQSPKYLFRKEGQNVTLSCEQNLNHDAMYWYRQDPGQGLRLIYYSQIVNDFQKGDIAEGYSVSREKKESFPLTVTSAQKNPTAFYLCASSIPGGRGDYEQYFGPGTRLTVT.

The chain has TRBV7-3 and TRBJ2-3, with D perhaps matching TRBD2 (7 bases). The germline V gene has CDR1 SGHTA and CDR2 FQGTGA. Trimming pared 3 bases from V and 4 bases from J, leaving 11 bases between. CDR3 length: 14 residues. CDR3 sequence (DNA): TGTGCCAGCAGCTTTGAGGGGGGGCCAGATACGCAGTATTTT. It yields the protein CASSFEGGPDTQYF.

The chain is built from TRBV3-1 (or the pseudogene TRBV3-2) and TRBJ2-2, with TRBD2 as a possible D gene (6 bases). The CDR3 is 15 amino acids. Per the germline V gene, CDR1 is LGHDT and CDR2 is YNNKEL (reference sequence). V dropped 3 bases and J dropped 5 bases, with 13 bases sitting between them. The CDR3 DNA follows: TGTGCCAGCAGCCAGCACGCGGGGCGGACCGGGGAGCTGTTTTTT. It encodes CASSQHAGRTGELFF.

This clone occurred a few times. The V call is TRBV7-3, the J call TRBJ2-1; no reliable D call. V lost 2 bases, J lost 5 bases, and 10 bases lay in between. This CDR3 contains 14 residues. Germline loops: CDR1 SGHTA, CDR2 FQGTGA. The CDR3: CASSLAVENNEQFF. The CDR3, as DNA: TGTGCCAGCAGCTTAGCCGTGGAGAACAATGAGCAGTTCTTC.

The V gene is TRBV5-5, the J gene TRBJ1-2; a possible D gene is TRBD1 (6 bases). The ends were cut back, 1 base at V and 0 bases at J, with 7 bases in the middle. This CDR3 comprises 14 residues. From germline, CDR1 is SGHKS and CDR2 YYEKEE (reference sequence). DNA of the CDR3: TGTGCCAGCAGCTTGACAGGGACTAACTATGGCTACACCTTC. Its translation is CASSLTGTNYGYTF.

CDR3 coding DNA: TGTGCCAGCAGCCAAGATGGGGGGAGGGCAACAGATACGCAGTATTTT. Its protein product is CASSQDGGRATDTQYF. The rearrangement joins TRBV3-1 (or the pseudogene TRBV3-2) to TRBJ2-3; TRBD2 matches at 7 bases. The CDR3 spans 16 residues. Trimming cost V 0 bases and J 3 bases; bases outside gene matches: 6. Germline CDR1 and CDR2: LGHDT and YNNKEL (reference sequence).

Only one count was recorded for this clone. The chain recombines TRBV6-5 with TRBJ1-2, with D perhaps matching TRBD1 (5 bases). The CDR3 consists of 15 residues. Looked up from germline, CDR1 is MNHEY and CDR2 is SVGAGI. Trimming stripped 6 bases from V and 5 bases from J, with 19 bases between. In DNA form, the CDR3 reads TGTGCCAGCAGCATCGGGCAGGGAGGGGTGTATGGCTACACCTTC. Translated: CASSIGQGGVYGYTF.